This note documents a single T cell receptor (beta chain) sequence. These data belong to a study of immune heterogeneity within non-small cell lung tumors. With approximately 0.6 ug used per sample, the template was genomic DNA from bulk tumor. Several biopsies per primary tumor were taken during surgery, spaced as far apart as possible. Patients went through curative surgery, and their non-small cell lung cancer was untreated and newly diagnosed. Amplifying TCR beta CDR3 involved multiplex PCR carried out with 32 V and 13 J primers. TCRdb ran MiXCR on the multiplex PCR reads and lists one entry per CDR3 protein. The profile covers tens of thousands of distinct CDR3 sequences, with approximately 30% appearing a single time and around 4.4% taken by the ten largest. Input material: lung tumor tissue. This clonotype originated in a man aged 35-49 years with non-small cell lung cancer.

The chain's CDR3 is CASSQDPGNEQFF. In DNA form, the CDR3 reads TGTGCCAGCAGCCAAGATCCAGGGAATGAGCAGTTCTTC. The chain recombines TRBV4-2 with TRBJ2-1; D possibly corresponds to TRBD1 (5 bases). Germline V gene sequence: CDR1 LGHNA, CDR2 YNFKEQ. This CDR3 region has 13 residues. Trimming cost V 0 bases and J 7 bases, with 7 bases left between them.